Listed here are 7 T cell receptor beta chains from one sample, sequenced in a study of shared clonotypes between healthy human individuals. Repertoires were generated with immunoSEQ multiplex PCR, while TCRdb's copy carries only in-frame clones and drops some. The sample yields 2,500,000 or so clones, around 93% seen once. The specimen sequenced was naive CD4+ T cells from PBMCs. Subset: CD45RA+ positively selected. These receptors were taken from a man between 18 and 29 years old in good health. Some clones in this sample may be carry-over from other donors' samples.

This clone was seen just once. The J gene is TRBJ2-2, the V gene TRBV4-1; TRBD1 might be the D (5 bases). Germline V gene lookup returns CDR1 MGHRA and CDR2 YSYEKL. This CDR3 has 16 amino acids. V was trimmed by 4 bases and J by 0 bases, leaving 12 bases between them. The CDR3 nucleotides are TGCGCCAGCAGCCGCCTTGGGGCAGCGAACACCGGGGAGCTGTTTTTT. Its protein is CASSRLGAANTGELFF.

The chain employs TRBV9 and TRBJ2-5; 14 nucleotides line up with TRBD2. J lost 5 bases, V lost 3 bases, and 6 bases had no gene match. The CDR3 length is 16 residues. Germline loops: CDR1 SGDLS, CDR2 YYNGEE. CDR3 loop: CASSGTGLAGVETQYF. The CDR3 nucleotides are TGTGCCAGCAGCGGAACGGGACTAGCGGGAGTGGAGACCCAGTACTTC.

In DNA form, the CDR3 reads TGTGCCAGCAGCTTAGTCGGGGCAGGGAGAGGCCAAGAGACCCAGTACTTC. As protein: CASSLVGAGRGQETQYF. The rearrangement uses TRBV11-2 and TRBJ2-5, with D perhaps matching TRBD1 or TRBD2 (5 bases each). The germline V gene encodes CDR1 SGHAT and CDR2 FQNNGV. This CDR3 region has 17 residues. V lost 1 base to trimming and J lost 1 base, with 16 bases between them.

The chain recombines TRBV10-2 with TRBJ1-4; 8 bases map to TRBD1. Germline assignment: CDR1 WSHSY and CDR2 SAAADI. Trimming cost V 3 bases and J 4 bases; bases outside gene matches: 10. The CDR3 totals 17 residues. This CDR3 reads CASSDRQGKGRNEKLFF. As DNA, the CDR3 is TGCGCCAGCAGTGACCGACAGGGGAAAGGTCGTAATGAAAAACTGTTTTTT.

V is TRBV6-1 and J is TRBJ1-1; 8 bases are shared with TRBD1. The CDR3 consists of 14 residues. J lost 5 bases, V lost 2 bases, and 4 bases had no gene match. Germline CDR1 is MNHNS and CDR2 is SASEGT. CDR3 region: CASSEQGARTEAFF. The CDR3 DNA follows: TGTGCCAGCAGTGAACAGGGGGCTCGTACTGAAGCTTTCTTT.

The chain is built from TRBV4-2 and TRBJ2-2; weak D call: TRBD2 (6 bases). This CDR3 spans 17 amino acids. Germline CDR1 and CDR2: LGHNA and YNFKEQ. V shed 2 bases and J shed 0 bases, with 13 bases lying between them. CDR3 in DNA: TGTGCCAGCAGCCAAATTAAACTAGCCCCGAACACCGGGGAGCTGTTTTTT. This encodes CASSQIKLAPNTGELFF.

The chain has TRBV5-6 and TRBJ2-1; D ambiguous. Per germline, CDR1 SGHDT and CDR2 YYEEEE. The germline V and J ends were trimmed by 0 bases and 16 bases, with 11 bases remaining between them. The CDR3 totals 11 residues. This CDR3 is CASSLGSFYFF. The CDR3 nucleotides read TGTGCCAGCAGCTTGGGTAGTTTTTACTTCTTC.